The 18 T cell receptor beta chains below were found in one sample sequenced in a study of blood T cells in healthy people across ages. Sample-barcoded 5' priming and a J-beta primer mix drove a second PCR of about 6 to 11 cycles. Each CDR3 protein is one row after TCRdb ran MiXCR on the 5' RACE reads. Of 1.5 million to 1.8 million distinct CDR3 sequences detected, approximately 39% appear once; the ten largest clones hold less than 5%. Sample: blood. The receptor set was obtained from a woman in her late teens or twenties in good health.

This chain connects TRBV19 to TRBJ2-1, with TRBD1 identical over 12 bases. The ends lost 10 bases at V and 8 bases at J; junction bases unmatched: 6. The CDR3 totals 13 residues. Germline V CDR1 and CDR2: LNHDA, SQIVND (reference sequence). CDR3 region: CAIRDRGLDEQFF. The CDR3 nucleotides are TGTGCCATCCGGGACAGGGGGCTGGATGAGCAGTTCTTC.

This chain connects TRBV29-1 to TRBJ1-3; D is unresolved. CDR1 is SQVTM, CDR2 ANQGSEA, per germline. The V end lost 6 bases, the J end lost 0 bases, and 12 bases lay between the germline ends. The CDR3 loop spans 14 amino acids. CDR3 amino acids: CSVSPGGSGNTIYF. The CDR3 DNA reads TGCAGCGTCAGCCCCGGCGGCTCTGGAAACACCATATATTTT. The entire variable domain, with the rest obtained from reference TRBV29-1 and TRBJ1-3, is as follows: SAVISQKPSRDICQRGTSLTIQCQVDSQVTMMFWYRQQPGQSLTLIATANQGSEATYESGFVIDKFPISRPNLTFSTLTVSNMSPEDSSIYLCSVSPGGSGNTIYFGEGSWLTVV.

This clonotype occurred a few times. The chain is built from TRBV9 and TRBJ2-1; TRBD2 aligns across 7 bases. V gave up 4 bases and J gave up 4 bases; unmatched junction bases: 11. CDR3 length equals 16 residues. Germline lookup yields CDR1 SGDLS and CDR2 YYNGEE. The CDR3 loop reads CASSPEGLAGYNEQFF. CDR3 bases: TGTGCCAGCAGCCCAGAAGGGTTAGCGGGTTACAATGAGCAGTTCTTC. Full variable domain (missing parts from reference TRBV9 and TRBJ2-1): DSGVTQTPKHLITATGQRVTLRCSPRSGDLSVYWYQQSLDQGLQFLIQYYNGEERAKGNILERFSAQQFPDLHSELNLSSLELGDSALYFCASSPEGLAGYNEQFFGPGTRLTVL.

The chain couples TRBV6-6 to TRBJ1-4; D is perhaps TRBD1 (5 bases). The CDR3 totals 15 residues. Germline assignment: CDR1 MNHNY and CDR2 SVGAGI (reference sequence). Trimming took off 7 bases at V and 0 bases at J, with 12 bases between the two ends. CDR3 nucleotide sequence: TGTGCCAGCACGGGTCAGGGTACAACTAATGAAAAACTGTTTTTT. Translation: CASTGQGTTNEKLFF.

V usage is TRBV7-9 and J usage is TRBJ1-6; D perhaps matches TRBD1 (5 bases). The V and J ends lost 7 bases and 5 bases respectively, with 12 bases between them. This CDR3 comprises 14 residues. The germline V gene has CDR1 SEHNR and CDR2 FQNEAQ (reference sequence). This CDR3 reads CASTGTANNSPLHF. CDR3 bases: TGTGCCAGCACCGGGACGGCGAATAATTCACCCCTCCACTTT. The full variable domain, in which reference TRBV7-9 and TRBJ1-6 provide the parts outside the CDR3, is DTGVSQNPRHKITKRGQNVTFRCDPISEHNRLYWYRQTLGQGPEFLTYFQNEAQLEKSRLLSDRFSAERPKGSFSTLEIQRTEQGDSAMYLCASTGTANNSPLHFGNGTRLTVT.

About this clonotype: Mismatch with germline at one junction end may stem from a read error. This chain uses TRBV15 with TRBJ2-1, with TRBD2 matching over 12 bases. The V gene's germline CDR1 is LNHNV and CDR2 YYDKDF (reference sequence). This CDR3 has 17 residues. In DNA form, the CDR3 reads TGCGCCACCAGCAGAGATTCCGGACTAGCGGGACACAATGAGCAGTTCTTC. This codes for CATSRDSGLAGHNEQFF.

The table lists this clonotype with a few counts. The chain couples TRBV29-1 to TRBJ2-3, with D possibly called TRBD1 or TRBD2 (5 bases each). Trimming removed 3 bases at V and 7 bases at J, with 8 bases between. The CDR3 loop spans 11 amino acids. Germline assignment: CDR1 SQVTM and CDR2 ANQGSEA. The CDR3 DNA follows: TGCAGCGTTGAGAGGGGAAATACGCAGTATTTT. This sequence encodes CSVERGNTQYF.

V usage is TRBV20-1 and J usage is TRBJ1-3; 9 positions agree with TRBD1. Looked up from germline, CDR1 is DFQATT and CDR2 is SNEGSKA (reference sequence). V trimming: 0 bases; J trimming: 7 bases; junction bases outside the gene matches: 4. The CDR3 is made up of 14 amino acids. The CDR3 loop is CSARDGGQGNTIYF. DNA for the CDR3: TGCAGTGCTAGAGATGGCGGACAGGGGAACACCATATATTTT.

The rearrangement links TRBV6-2 or TRBV6-3 to TRBJ2-1; the match to TRBD2 covers 8 bases. V gave up 3 bases and J gave up 4 bases; unmatched junction bases: 5. The CDR3 spans 15 residues. CDR1 and CDR2 (germline): MNHEY, SVGEGT. The CDR3 DNA follows: TGTGCCAGCAGTTATGCTGGCGGGGGGTACAATGAGCAGTTCTTC. Translated, it gives CASSYAGGGYNEQFF.

V gene TRBV7-2 combines with J gene TRBJ2-7; D call uncertain. The CDR3 contains 12 residues. Germline-derived CDR1 and CDR2 are SGHTA and FQGNSA. V dropped 6 bases and J dropped 7 bases, with 13 bases sitting between them. The CDR3: CASSPNSLEQYF. CDR3 nucleotide sequence: TGTGCCAGCAGTCCAAACTCCCTTGAGCAGTACTTC.

V is TRBV4-3 and J is TRBJ1-4; 8 positions match TRBD1. The germline gives CDR1 LGHNA, CDR2 YSLEER. The junction had 4 bases not matched to a gene; V was cut back by 4 bases and J by 6 bases. This CDR3 spans 14 amino acids. The CDR3: CASSPQDRDEKLFF. CDR3 sequence (DNA): TGCGCCAGCAGCCCCCAGGACAGGGATGAAAAACTGTTTTTT.

DNA of the CDR3: TGTGCCAGCGGTTGGCTAGCGGGATTCCCGGACGAGCAGTACTTC. It yields the protein CASGWLAGFPDEQYF. The rearrangement uses TRBV12-3 or TRBV12-4 and TRBJ2-5; 9 bases fit TRBD2. The J call is uncertain, as TRBJ2-7 better fits the DNA end. The CDR3 totals 15 residues.

Written as DNA, the CDR3 is TGTGCCAGCAGCGATAGAGGGACAAACAATGAGCAGTTCTTC. Translated, it gives CASSDRGTNNEQFF. This sequence joins TRBV3-1 and TRBJ2-1, with D perhaps TRBD1 (6 bases). CDR1 LGHDT and CDR2 YNNKEL come from the germline V gene (reference sequence). The CDR3 spans 14 residues. Trimming removed 5 bases at V and 5 bases at J, with 13 bases between.

This clonotype was seen repeatedly, ten times or more. CDR3 in DNA: TGTGCCAGCAGTTTAGGGGGGTCTGGCACTGAAGCTTTCTTT. Its translation is CASSLGGSGTEAFF. This rearrangement joins TRBV27 to TRBJ1-1; weak D call: TRBD1 (5 bases). This CDR3 contains 14 residues. CDR1 and CDR2 from the germline V gene are MNHEY and SMNVEV (reference sequence). The V end was cut by 2 bases, the J end by 4 bases, with 11 bases between.

This clonotype appeared once. This chain uses TRBV27 with TRBJ2-2; D may correspond to TRBD1 or TRBD2 (5 bases each). Trimming pared 6 bases from V and 2 bases from J, leaving 16 bases between. The CDR3 is made up of 16 amino acids. Germline values: CDR1 MNHEY, CDR2 SMNVEV (reference sequence). The CDR3 is CASRTTPGANTGELFF. In DNA, the CDR3 is TGTGCCAGCAGAACGACGCCCGGGGCAAACACCGGGGAGCTGTTTTTT.

The rearrangement uses TRBV6-2 or TRBV6-3 and TRBJ1-4; D is undetermined. V was pared by 0 bases and J by 8 bases, with 10 bases between. The CDR3 covers 14 residues. The germline V gene encodes CDR1 MNHEY and CDR2 SVGEGT. The CDR3 loop reads CASSYSGVLEKLFF. The CDR3 DNA reads as TGTGCCAGCAGTTACTCCGGCGTTCTCGAAAAACTGTTTTTT.

The CDR3 region has the DNA TGTGCCAGCAGCTTATTTCTCGCGGGGGGGCCTAAGGATACGCAGTATTTT. This codes for CASSLFLAGGPKDTQYF. The V and J genes are TRBV11-2 and TRBJ2-3; 9 bases match TRBD2. The CDR3 contains 17 residues. In germline, CDR1 is SGHAT, CDR2 FQNNGV. J gave up 6 bases and V 2 bases, and 12 bases lay outside the gene matches.

This clonotype was recorded a few times. This rearrangement joins TRBV7-9 to TRBJ2-7, with no clear D. The CDR3 is 14 amino acids. Germline V CDR1 and CDR2: SEHNR, FQNEAQ (reference sequence). Trimming cost V 5 bases and J 1 base, with 12 bases left between them. CDR3 in DNA: TGTGCCAGCAGCGTAGGTTCTCTTTCCTACGAGCAGTACTTC. Protein product: CASSVGSLSYEQYF. Full variable domain (rest looked up from reference TRBV7-9 and TRBJ2-7): DTGVSQNPRHKITKRGQNVTFRCDPISEHNRLYWYRQTLGQGPEFLTYFQNEAQLEKSRLLSDRFSAERPKGSFSTLEIQRTEQGDSAMYLCASSVGSLSYEQYFGPGTRLTVT.